This TCR beta chain was documented in a study of T-cell memory formation after mild COVID-19. Looking at the study overall: Largely, the TCR clusters proved donor specific.

Germline V gene data show CDR1 as SGHTA and CDR2 as FQGNSA. V was shortened by 4 bases and J by 7 bases, with 14 bases between the two germline ends. This CDR3 is built from 14 residues. In its sample, this clonotype was seen a few times. MiXCR, run by TCRdb on the 5' RACE reads, gives a single entry per CDR3 protein. The data contain hundreds of thousands of distinct CDR3 sequences, roughly a fifth of them singletons. This rearrangement joins TRBV7-2 to TRBJ2-1; no clear D gene. The TCR was taken from an adult woman who had mild COVID-19 (a few samples of this study predate the infection). Cell type and time point are not known. Material for sequencing was PBMCs or a T cell subset sorted from them (not recorded which). In nucleotides, the CDR3 is TGTGCCAGCAGCTGGGGTCCGACTGAAAATGAGCAGTTCTTC. Amino acids: CASSWGPTENEQFF.